The text below deals with one TCR beta chain. This sample stems from a study of cytomegalovirus exposure and HLA in healthy donors. There are 14 residues in the CDR3. The germline V gene has CDR1 SGHRS and CDR2 YFSETQ. J lost 3 bases, V lost 4 bases, and 0 bases had no gene match. PCR involved 60 Vbeta and 13 Jbeta primers. Using immunoSEQ multiplex PCR, the repertoire was profiled, and TCRdb retains in-frame clones only, with some absent. This sample carries 100,000 or so clones, roughly four fifths of them seen once, and the ten largest clones take less than 15%. The chain is built from TRBV5-1 and TRBJ2-5; 13 positions match TRBD2. The specimen sequenced was PBMCs. This sequence originates from a male donor in good health and CMV-seropositive. In DNA, the CDR3 is TGCGCCAGCAGCGGGACTAGCGGGGAAGAGACCCAGTACTTC. This encodes CASSGTSGEETQYF.